This TCR beta chain was recorded in a study of T cells in narcolepsy. Study in general: Patients with NT1 or NT2 and healthy control donors were enrolled.

Concerning this clone: Its target is unknown.

The data were produced by immunoSEQ multiplex PCR, yet TCRdb's version contains in-frame clones alone and is incomplete. The repertoire holds 25,000 to 35,000 clones, with around 83% as singletons. Study-level findings and limits: Reportedly, autoreactive clonotypes were serially detected in patients' blood but not controls'. Same-patient CSF and blood CD4+ T cell clonotypes included HCRT-specific and TRIB2-specific autoreactive ones. Autoreactive clone sequences were missing from some blood memory CD4+ repertoires.

The CDR3 has 19 residues. Germline V gene data show CDR1 as SGHAT and CDR2 as FQNNGV. J was trimmed by 2 bases and V by 5 bases; bases with no gene match: 11. The chain uses TRBV11-2 and TRBJ2-3; 15 bases match TRBD2. Sequenced sample: CD45RA- memory CD4+ T cells from PBMCs. The receptor was isolated from a human donor with narcolepsy. CDR3 nucleotide sequence: TGTGCCAGCAGCCAATTGCCGGGACTAGCGGGGGGCACCACAGATACGCAGTATTTT. It specifies CASSQLPGLAGGTTDTQYF.